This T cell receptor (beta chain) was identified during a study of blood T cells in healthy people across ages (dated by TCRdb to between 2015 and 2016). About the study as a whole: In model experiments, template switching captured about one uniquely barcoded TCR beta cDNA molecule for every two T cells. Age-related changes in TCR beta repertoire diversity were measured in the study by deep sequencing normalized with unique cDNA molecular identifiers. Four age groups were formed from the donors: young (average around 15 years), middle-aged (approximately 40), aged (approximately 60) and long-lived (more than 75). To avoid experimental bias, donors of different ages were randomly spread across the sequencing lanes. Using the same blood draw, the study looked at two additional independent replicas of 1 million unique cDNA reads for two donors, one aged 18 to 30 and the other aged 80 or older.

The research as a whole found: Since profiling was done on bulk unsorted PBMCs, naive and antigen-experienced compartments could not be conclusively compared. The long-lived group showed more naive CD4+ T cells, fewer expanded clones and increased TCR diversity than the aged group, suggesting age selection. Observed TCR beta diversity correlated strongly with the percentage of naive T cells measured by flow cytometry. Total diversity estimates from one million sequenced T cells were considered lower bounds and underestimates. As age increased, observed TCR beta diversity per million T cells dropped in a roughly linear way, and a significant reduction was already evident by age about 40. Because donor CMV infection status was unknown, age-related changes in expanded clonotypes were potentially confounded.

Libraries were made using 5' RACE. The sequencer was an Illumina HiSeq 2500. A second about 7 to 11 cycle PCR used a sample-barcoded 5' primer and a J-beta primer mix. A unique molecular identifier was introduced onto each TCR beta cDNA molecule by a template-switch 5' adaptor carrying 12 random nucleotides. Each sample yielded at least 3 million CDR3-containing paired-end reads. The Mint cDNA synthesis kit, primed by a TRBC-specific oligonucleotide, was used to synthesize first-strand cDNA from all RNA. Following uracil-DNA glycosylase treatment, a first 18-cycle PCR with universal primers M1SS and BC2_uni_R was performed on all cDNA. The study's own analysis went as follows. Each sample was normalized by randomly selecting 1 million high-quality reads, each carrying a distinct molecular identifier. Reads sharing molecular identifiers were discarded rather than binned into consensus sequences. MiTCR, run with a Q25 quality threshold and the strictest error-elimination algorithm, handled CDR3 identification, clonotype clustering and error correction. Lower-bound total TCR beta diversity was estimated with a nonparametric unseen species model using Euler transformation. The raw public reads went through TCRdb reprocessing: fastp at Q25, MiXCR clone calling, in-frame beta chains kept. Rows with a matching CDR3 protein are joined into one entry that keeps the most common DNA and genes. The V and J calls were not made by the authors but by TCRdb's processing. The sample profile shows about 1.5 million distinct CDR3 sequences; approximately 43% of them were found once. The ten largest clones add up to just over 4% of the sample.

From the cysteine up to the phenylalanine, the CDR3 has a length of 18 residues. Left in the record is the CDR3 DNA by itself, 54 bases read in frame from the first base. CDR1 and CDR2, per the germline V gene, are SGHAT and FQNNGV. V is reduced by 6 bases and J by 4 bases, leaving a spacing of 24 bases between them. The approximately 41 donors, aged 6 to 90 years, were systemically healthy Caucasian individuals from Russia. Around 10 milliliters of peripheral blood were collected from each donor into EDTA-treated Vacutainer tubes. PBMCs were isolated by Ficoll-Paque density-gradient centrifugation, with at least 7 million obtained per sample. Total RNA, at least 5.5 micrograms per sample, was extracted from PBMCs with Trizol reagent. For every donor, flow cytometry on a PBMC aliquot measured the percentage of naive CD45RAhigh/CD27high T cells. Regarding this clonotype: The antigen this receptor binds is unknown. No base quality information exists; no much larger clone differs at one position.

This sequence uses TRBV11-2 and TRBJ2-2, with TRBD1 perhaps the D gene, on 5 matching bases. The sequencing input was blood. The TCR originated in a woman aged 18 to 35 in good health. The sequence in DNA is TGTGCCAGCAGTCGTATACGTAGGGGTCAGTTTATCACCGGGGAGCTGTTTTTT. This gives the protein CASSRIRRGQFITGELFF.